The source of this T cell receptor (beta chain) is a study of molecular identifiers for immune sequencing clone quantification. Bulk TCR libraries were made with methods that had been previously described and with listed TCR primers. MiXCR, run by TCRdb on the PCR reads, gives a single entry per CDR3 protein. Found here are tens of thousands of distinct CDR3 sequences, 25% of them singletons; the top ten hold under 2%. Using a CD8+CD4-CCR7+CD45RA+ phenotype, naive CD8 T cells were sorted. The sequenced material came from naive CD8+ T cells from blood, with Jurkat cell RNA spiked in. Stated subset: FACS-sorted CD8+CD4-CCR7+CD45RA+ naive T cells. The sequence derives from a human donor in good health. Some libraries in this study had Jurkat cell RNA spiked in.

Here the CDR3 reads CAWSVLLGTEAFF. DNA for the CDR3: TGTGCCTGGAGTGTACTGTTGGGCACTGAAGCTTTCTTT. The chain combines TRBV30 with TRBJ1-1; D not resolved. V was clipped by 0 bases and J by 4 bases, with 9 bases between them. This CDR3 has 13 residues. Germline V gene data show CDR1 as GTSNPN and CDR2 as SVGIG (reference sequence). The full variable domain, its missing parts supplied by reference TRBV30 and TRBJ1-1, is SQTIHQWPATLVQPVGSPLSLECTVEGTSNPNLYWYRQAAGRGLQLLFYSVGIGQISSEVPQNLSASRPQDRQFILSSKKLLLSDSGFYLCAWSVLLGTEAFFGQGTRLTVV.